These 27 T cell receptor beta chains were sequenced from one sample in a study of cytomegalovirus exposure and HLA in healthy donors. Using immunoSEQ multiplex PCR, the repertoire was profiled, and TCRdb retains in-frame clones only, with some absent. This table holds 120,000 to 150,000 clones, more than 75% found once. The specimen was PBMCs. The receptors originated from a man younger than 35 in good health and CMV-seropositive.

The rearrangement uses TRBV9 and TRBJ1-4; D may be TRBD1 (6 bases). The length of the CDR3 is 16 residues. V lost 3 bases, J lost 4 bases, and 16 bases lay in between. The germline V gene has CDR1 SGDLS and CDR2 YYNGEE. CDR3 sequence (DNA): TGTGCCAGCAGCGGGGGCTCGGGGGGCCTTAATGAAAAACTGTTTTTT. Protein sequence: CASSGGSGGLNEKLFF.

This clone showed up just once. The gene calls are TRBV7-8 and TRBJ1-6, with D maybe TRBD1 (6 bases). V lost 6 bases and J 14 bases, leaving 17 bases between the germline ends. The CDR3 has 13 amino acids. Germline CDR1 is SGHVS and CDR2 is FQNEAQ. CDR3 sequence (DNA): TGTGCCAGCAGACGAGGACAGCCGGAGGCCCTCCACTTT. Encoded protein: CASRRGQPEALHF. The full variable domain, rest sourced from reference TRBV7-8 and TRBJ1-6, is GAGVSQSPRYKVAKRGQDVALRCDPISGHVSLFWYQQALGQGPEFLTYFQNEAQLDKSGLPSDRFFAERPEGSVSTLKIQRTQQEDSAVYLCASRRGQPEALHFGNGTRLTVT.

This rearrangement joins TRBV29-1 to TRBJ2-7; 11 nucleotides agree with TRBD2. After removal of 4 bases from V and 5 bases from J, the junction contained 10 bases not matched to a gene. Germline values: CDR1 SQVTM, CDR2 ANQGSEA. This CDR3 comprises 15 residues. This chain's CDR3 is CSVVVAGGPSHEQYF. CDR3 bases: TGCAGCGTTGTAGTAGCGGGAGGGCCCTCTCACGAGCAGTACTTC.

The V gene is TRBV15, the J gene TRBJ2-7; 12 bases line up with TRBD1. Per germline, CDR1 LNHNV and CDR2 YYDKDF (reference sequence). The CDR3 loop spans 14 amino acids. V dropped 1 base and J dropped 7; count of bases not matched to a gene: 2. The CDR3: CATSRGDRGREQYF. The CDR3 bases are TGTGCCACCAGCAGAGGGGACAGGGGGCGGGAGCAGTACTTC.

CDR3 coding DNA: TGCGCCAGCAGTACCCAAACTTCGAACACTGAAGCTTTCTTT. Encoded protein: CASSTQTSNTEAFF. V gene TRBV5-1 combines with J gene TRBJ1-1; D is unresolved. Deletions cut 5 bases from V and 1 base from J, with 12 bases between. CDR1 and CDR2 from the germline V gene are SGHRS and YFSETQ. This CDR3 is built from 14 residues.

The V call is TRBV11-2, the J call TRBJ2-1; 9 positions agree with TRBD2. Germline-derived CDR1 and CDR2 are SGHAT and FQNNGV. The CDR3 loop spans 15 amino acids. The V and J ends lost 3 bases and 6 bases, in that order; junction bases with no gene match: 6. The chain's CDR3 is CASSLAGGAANEQFF. The CDR3 DNA reads TGTGCCAGCAGCTTGGCGGGGGGGGCTGCCAATGAGCAGTTCTTC.

This clone was observed a few times. V usage is TRBV7-2 and J usage is TRBJ2-1; D gene ambiguous. The CDR3 spans 13 residues. CDR1 is SGHTA and CDR2 is FQGNSA in the germline V gene. Trimming took off 5 bases at V and 5 bases at J, with 10 bases between the two ends. CDR3 protein: CASSARADNEQFF. In DNA form, the CDR3 reads TGTGCCAGCAGCGCTAGAGCCGACAATGAGCAGTTCTTC. The full variable domain, completed using reference TRBV7-2 and TRBJ2-1, is GAGVSQSPSNKVTEKGKDVELRCDPISGHTALYWYRQSLGQGLEFLIYFQGNSAPDKSGLPSDRFSAERTGGSVSTLTIQRTQQEDSAVYLCASSARADNEQFFGPGTRLTVL.

V and J are TRBV18 and TRBJ1-1; D gene ambiguous. CDR3 length: 16 residues. Trimming stripped 0 bases from V and 0 bases from J, with 11 bases between. The germline V gene encodes CDR1 KGHSH and CDR2 LQKENI. The CDR3 loop is CASSPPRVGMNTEAFF. DNA for the CDR3: TGTGCCAGCTCACCACCGCGCGTCGGGATGAACACTGAAGCTTTCTTT.

This sequence joins TRBV14 and TRBJ1-1; D unclear. The CDR3 totals 13 residues. Trimming took off 0 bases at V and 5 bases at J, with 7 bases between the two ends. CDR1 SGHDN and CDR2 FVKESK come from the germline V gene. DNA of the CDR3: TGTGCCAGCAGCCAAGAAGCGAAAACTGAAGCTTTCTTT. Translation: CASSQEAKTEAFF.

A word on this clone: A junction end diverges from the germline sequence, so it may reflect a read error. This chain joins TRBV15 and TRBJ2-1; D call uncertain. CDR1 is LNHNV, CDR2 YYDKDF, per germline (reference sequence). This CDR3 is built from 13 residues. CDR3 bases: TGTGCCACCAGCAGGGCTCAGAATGAGGAGTCCCTCTTC. Protein product: CATSRAQNEESLF.

Remarks on this clone: This specimen includes other DNA sequences encoding the same CDR3. The chain couples TRBV30 to TRBJ2-5; a weak D match, TRBD2 (6 bases). V gave up 7 bases and J gave up 5 bases, with 14 bases separating them. Germline V gives CDR1 GTSNPN, CDR2 SVGIG (reference sequence). The CDR3 covers 12 residues. CDR3 amino acids: CASFYAGETQYF. The CDR3 nucleotides are TGTGCCTCCTTTTATGCGGGGGAGACCCAGTACTTC. The whole variable domain, remainder taken from reference TRBV30 and TRBJ2-5, is SQTIHQWPATLVQPVGSPLSLECTVEGTSNPNLYWYRQAAGRGLQLLFYSVGIGQISSEVPQNLSASRPQDRQFILSSKKLLLSDSGFYLCASFYAGETQYFGPGTRLLVL.

This clone was detected only once. The chain joins TRBV27 to TRBJ1-1; unclear D gene. Trimming removed 5 bases at V and 0 bases at J, with 16 bases between. Germline V CDR1 and CDR2: MNHEY, SMNVEV (reference sequence). The CDR3 is made up of 16 amino acids. CDR3 sequence reads: CASSPGLFPLNTEAFF. The CDR3 DNA follows: TGTGCCAGCAGTCCCGGTCTATTCCCCCTGAACACTGAAGCTTTCTTT.

The chain has TRBV2 and TRBJ2-3; 7 positions match TRBD2. The V segment lost 3 bases and the J segment 3 bases; nucleotides outside the gene matches: 9. The CDR3 runs 16 residues. Per germline, CDR1 SNHLY and CDR2 FYNNEI. In DNA, the CDR3 is TGTGCCAGCAGTGAGGGGGTGGGAGGGCCAACAGATACGCAGTATTTT. This sequence encodes CASSEGVGGPTDTQYF.

V and J are TRBV6-6 and TRBJ2-2; TRBD2 matches at 11 bases. There are 16 residues in the CDR3. Germline CDR1 reads MNHNY; CDR2 reads SVGAGI (reference sequence). Losses at the gene ends were 6 bases for V and 5 bases for J; bases not matched to a gene: 8. The CDR3 region has the DNA TGTGCCAGCAGGATAGCGGGAGGGCCTCTAACCGGGGAGCTGTTTTTT. This sequence encodes CASRIAGGPLTGELFF.

The gene calls are TRBV4-1 and TRBJ1-2; 10 bases are shared with TRBD1. From germline, CDR1 is MGHRA and CDR2 YSYEKL. J gave up 0 bases and V 3 bases, and 7 bases lay outside the gene matches. The CDR3 runs 17 residues. The CDR3 DNA is TGCGCCAGCAGCCACCGGACAGGGGGTACTACTAACTATGGCTACACCTTC. This translates into CASSHRTGGTTNYGYTF.

V is TRBV4-1 and J is TRBJ2-3; TRBD2 agrees at 8 bases. This CDR3 comprises 15 residues. The V gene's germline CDR1 is MGHRA and CDR2 YSYEKL. Unmatched junction bases numbered 3, after V lost 4 bases and J lost 0 bases. CDR3 DNA: TGCGCCAGCAGCCCCCTAGCGGGCAGCACAGATACGCAGTATTTT. This codes for CASSPLAGSTDTQYF.

The chain recombines TRBV5-4 with TRBJ2-1, with TRBD1 identical over 8 bases. This CDR3 has 15 residues. With V trimmed by 4 bases and J by 0 bases, 3 bases remained unmatched. CDR1 SGHNT and CDR2 YYREEE come from the germline V gene (reference sequence). Written as DNA, the CDR3 is TGTGCCAGCAGCCCGACAGGGGTCTCCTACAATGAGCAGTTCTTC. Translation gives CASSPTGVSYNEQFF.

The genes are TRBV7-6 and TRBJ2-7, with 11 bases lining up with TRBD1. Per germline, CDR1 SGHVS and CDR2 FNYEAQ. CDR3 length: 15 amino acids. Unmatched junction bases numbered 10, after V lost 5 bases and J lost 7 bases. CDR3 protein: CASSPGQGATEEQYF. The CDR3 DNA is TGTGCCAGCAGCCCTGGACAGGGGGCCACCGAGGAGCAGTACTTC.

The chain combines TRBV29-1 with TRBJ1-5; 8 bases line up with TRBD1. The CDR3 covers 13 residues. The J segment lost 5 bases and the V segment lost 4 bases, leaving 4 bases of the junction unmatched. The germline V gene has CDR1 SQVTM and CDR2 ANQGSEA. The CDR3 bases are TGCAGCGTTGGACAGGGGAAAGATCAGCCCCAGCATTTT. It is translated as CSVGQGKDQPQHF.

The gene calls are TRBV9 and TRBJ2-1; possible D gene TRBD2, 7 bases. Germline lookup yields CDR1 SGDLS and CDR2 YYNGEE. V was shortened by 4 bases and J by 4 bases, with 15 bases between the two germline ends. The CDR3 is made up of 15 amino acids. CDR3 protein: CASSPRGGRYNEQFF. The DNA for the CDR3 is TGTGCCAGCAGCCCGAGGGGGGGGAGATACAATGAGCAGTTCTTC.

The chain has TRBV27 and TRBJ2-4, with a weak D call TRBD1 (6 bases). CDR1 MNHEY and CDR2 SMNVEV come from the germline V gene (reference sequence). V was cut by 8 bases and J by 5 bases, with 28 bases left in between. The CDR3 sequence is 18 residues long. In nucleotides, the CDR3 is TGTGCCAGCGGCCTCCCGGGACATACCCTAGGGGGTGAAAACATTCAGTACTTC. Its protein product is CASGLPGHTLGGENIQYF.

The genes are TRBV19 and TRBJ2-7, with 9 bases matching TRBD1. The CDR3 has 13 amino acids. Germline CDR1 reads LNHDA; CDR2 reads SQIVND (reference sequence). J lost 6 bases, V lost 5 bases, and 5 bases had no gene match. Written as DNA, the CDR3 is TGTGCCAGTAGTGGGGACAGGGTAGGCGAGCAGTACTTC. Its translation: CASSGDRVGEQYF.

This rearrangement joins TRBV25-1 to TRBJ2-7; 10 positions agree with TRBD1. The J segment lost 1 base and the V segment lost 6 bases, leaving 3 bases of the junction unmatched. CDR1 is MGHDK, CDR2 SYGVNS, per germline. The CDR3 extends over 14 amino acids. The chain's CDR3 is CASRTGGRSYEQYF. CDR3 bases: TGTGCCAGCAGGACAGGGGGCAGGTCCTACGAGCAGTACTTC.

In DNA form, the CDR3 reads TGTGCCAGCAGTGCAGAAACTGGAAACACCATATATTTT. As protein: CASSAETGNTIYF. The chain recombines TRBV2 with TRBJ1-3; D unresolved. The CDR3 is made up of 13 amino acids. Trimming left V 4 bases short and J 2 bases short, with 6 bases between. In germline, CDR1 is SNHLY, CDR2 FYNNEI. The whole variable domain, filled in from reference TRBV2 and TRBJ1-3, reads EPEVTQTPSHQVTQMGQEVILRCVPISNHLYFYWYRQILGQKVEFLVSFYNNEISEKSEIFDDQFSVERPDGSNFTLKIRSTKLEDSAMYFCASSAETGNTIYFGEGSWLTVV.

The V call is TRBV5-1, the J call TRBJ1-2, with a tentative D call TRBD1 (5 bases). There are 14 residues in the CDR3. Trimming shortened V by 0 bases and J by 4 bases, and 10 bases separated the two germline ends. The germline V gene encodes CDR1 SGHRS and CDR2 YFSETQ. CDR3 sequence reads: CASSLEGTLYGYTF. CDR3 nucleotides: TGCGCCAGCAGCTTGGAAGGGACTCTCTATGGCTACACCTTC.

The chain has TRBV30 and TRBJ2-7, with D maybe TRBD1 (6 bases). The CDR3 sequence is 13 residues long. Germline CDR1 and CDR2: GTSNPN and SVGIG (reference sequence). Trimming took 4 bases from V and 6 from J, leaving 16 bases between them. CDR3 sequence (DNA): TGTGCCTGGAAATTACAGGGTTCTGCCGAGCAGTACTTC. Translated, it gives CAWKLQGSAEQYF.

V is TRBV19 and J is TRBJ1-2; TRBD1 is a possible D gene (5 bases). The CDR3 totals 15 residues. Looked up from germline, CDR1 is LNHDA and CDR2 is SQIVND (reference sequence). V was cut by 6 bases and J by 4 bases, with 18 bases left in between. CDR3 nucleotide sequence: TGTGCCAGTAGGATCGACAGCCGTAGCCTCTATGGCTACACCTTC. Protein sequence: CASRIDSRSLYGYTF.